The rows below give T cell receptor beta chains drawn from one sample of a study of metastatic and nonmetastatic thyroid tumors. TCRdb used MiXCR to call clones anew from the PCR reads. The repertoire consists of around 52,000 clones, with almost 30% occurring once and the leading ten covering approximately 15%. Sequencing input: blood. These receptor sequences come from a female donor with papillary thyroid cancer or a benign thyroid nodule (not recorded which). Some clones in this sample may be carry-over from other donors' samples. Each CDR3 is given with its conserved first and last residue. Fields, in order: V gene, CDR3 protein.

TRBV5-4 | CASSIAGGAEGYTF
TRBV6-2/TRBV6-3 | CASGGLAGVNEQFF
TRBV12-3/TRBV12-4 | CASSLGTSGAGELFF
TRBV7-2 | CASTTAATSQYEQYF
TRBV6-2/TRBV6-3 | CASSYPGRDYEQYF
TRBV12-3/TRBV12-4 | CASSTGQGTYGYTF
TRBV24-1 | CATGPEKLFF
TRBV9 | CASSGQGIEWSSPLHF
TRBV6-5 | CASSYAAGKQETQYF
TRBV6-2/TRBV6-3 | CASSHRTGRERGTEAFF
TRBV27 | CASSSTGTRGIRDQPQHF
TRBV29-1 | CSVASEQKFTLHF
TRBV5-1 | CASSLATGGLGEQYF
TRBV30 | CAWSRRTYGYTF
TRBV28 | CASSFSGGRGYTF
TRBV7-3 | CASSLGGGAENEQFF
TRBV3-1 | CASNTAGGFYNEQFF
TRBV10-3 | CAISDNSPLHF
TRBV20-1 | CSARVGGTSYGYTF
TRBV3-1 | CASSPPGGDHGYTF
TRBV6-5 | CASSYSSRGQDGYTF
TRBV7-9 | CASSLGTNRDTEAFF
TRBV9 | CASSAEGGNTIYF
TRBV12-5 | CASGTRTGFGQETQYF
TRBV15 | CATSRQGVGANEKLFF
TRBV28 | CASRSTLAVNYNEQFF
TRBV7-3 | CASSLGSGMGTEAFF
TRBV5-1 | CASGETDTQYF
TRBV6-1 | CASINPTSYEQYF
TRBV18 | CASSSGDSSYEQYF
TRBV7-2 | CASSLGPGNGYTF
TRBV7-9 | CASRSPGAGAFF
TRBV2 | CASSDGEVLYEQYF
TRBV6-1 | CASDRGQGDTEAFF
TRBV28 | CASSLKTGGDTQYF
TRBV4-3 | CASSQEAGNEQFF
TRBV5-1 | CASSLDSLSNEKLFF
TRBV7-7 | CASSAGVSGNTIYF
TRBV27 | CASSLAGASEQFF
TRBV2 | CASQDTSGSIRELFF
TRBV10-3 | CAIREQGSEETQYF
TRBV28 | CASIRQANTEAFF
TRBV12-5 | CASGHPSQGLELGEQFF
TRBV2 | CATQLAGLSYEQYF
TRBV20-1 | CSARDRGPYYGYTF
TRBV12-3/TRBV12-4 | CASTVAGGTDTQYF
TRBV5-5 | CASSLRTAQETQYF
TRBV5-8 | CASSFSRSEQYF
TRBV19 | CASLGGAATNTGELFF